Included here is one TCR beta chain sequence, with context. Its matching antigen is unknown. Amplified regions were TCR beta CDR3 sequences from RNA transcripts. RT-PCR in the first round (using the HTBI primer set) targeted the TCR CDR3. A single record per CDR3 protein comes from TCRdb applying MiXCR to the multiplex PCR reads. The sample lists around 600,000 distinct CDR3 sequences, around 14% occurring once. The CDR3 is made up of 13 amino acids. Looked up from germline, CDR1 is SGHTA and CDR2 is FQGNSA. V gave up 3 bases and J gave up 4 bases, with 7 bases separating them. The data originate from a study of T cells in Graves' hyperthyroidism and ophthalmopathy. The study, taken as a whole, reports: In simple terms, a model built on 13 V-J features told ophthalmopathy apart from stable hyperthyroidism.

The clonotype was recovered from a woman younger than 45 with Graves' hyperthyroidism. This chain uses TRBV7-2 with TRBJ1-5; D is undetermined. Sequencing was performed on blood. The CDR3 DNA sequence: TGTGCCAGCAGCTTCAGTTATAATCAGCCCCAGCATTTT. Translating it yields CASSFSYNQPQHF.